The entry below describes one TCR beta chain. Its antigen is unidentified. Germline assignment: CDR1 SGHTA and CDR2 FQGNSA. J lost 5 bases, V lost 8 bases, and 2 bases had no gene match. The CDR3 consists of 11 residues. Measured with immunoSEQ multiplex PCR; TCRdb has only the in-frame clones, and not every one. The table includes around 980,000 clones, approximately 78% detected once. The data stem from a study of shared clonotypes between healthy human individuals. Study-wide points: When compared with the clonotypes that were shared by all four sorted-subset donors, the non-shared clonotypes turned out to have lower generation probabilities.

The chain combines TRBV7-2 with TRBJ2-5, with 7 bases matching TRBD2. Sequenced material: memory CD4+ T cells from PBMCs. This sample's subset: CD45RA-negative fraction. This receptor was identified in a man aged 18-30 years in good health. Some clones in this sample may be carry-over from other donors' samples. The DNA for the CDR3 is TGTGCCAGCCACGGGGGGGAGACCCAGTACTTC. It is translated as CASHGGETQYF.